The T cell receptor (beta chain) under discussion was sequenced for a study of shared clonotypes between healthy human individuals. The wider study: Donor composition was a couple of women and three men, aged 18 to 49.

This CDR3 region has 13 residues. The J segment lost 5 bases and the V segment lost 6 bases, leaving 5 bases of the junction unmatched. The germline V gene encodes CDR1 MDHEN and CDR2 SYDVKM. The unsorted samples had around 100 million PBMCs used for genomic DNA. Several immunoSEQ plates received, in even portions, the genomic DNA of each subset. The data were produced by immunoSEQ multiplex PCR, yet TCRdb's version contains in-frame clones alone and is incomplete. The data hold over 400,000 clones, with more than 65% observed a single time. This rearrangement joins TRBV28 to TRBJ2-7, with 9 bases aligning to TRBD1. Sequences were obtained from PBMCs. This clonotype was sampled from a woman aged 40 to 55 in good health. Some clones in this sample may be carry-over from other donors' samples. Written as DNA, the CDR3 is TGTGCCAGCAGGACAGGGGGTGAGCACGAGCAGTACTTC. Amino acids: CASRTGGEHEQYF.